What follows describes a single T cell receptor beta chain. The data originate from a study of blood T cell repertoires in COVID-19. Clones were read by immunoSEQ multiplex PCR, and TCRdb kept only the in-frame ones, dropping some. The sample lists about 150,000 clones, roughly 80% occurring once. V was trimmed by 5 bases and J by 8 bases, leaving 28 bases between them. CDR1 and CDR2 from the germline V gene are LNHDA and SQIVND (reference sequence). The CDR3 spans 18 residues. J is TRBJ2-1 and V is TRBV19, with D perhaps matching TRBD2 (7 bases). This receptor was taken from a woman aged 80 or over with acute or convalescent COVID-19. Sequences were obtained from peripheral blood. CDR3 sequence: CASSLSPQGGGALDEQFF. As DNA, the CDR3 is TGTGCCAGTAGTCTATCTCCTCAGGGTGGGGGGGCTTTGGATGAGCAGTTCTTC.